Following are 10 T cell receptor beta chains from one sample sequenced in a study of T-cell memory formation after mild COVID-19. In TCRdb, the 5' RACE reads were re-called with MiXCR into one record per CDR3 protein. The sample includes approximately 300,000 distinct CDR3 sequences, roughly 8.2% of them seen just once. The sequencing sample was made of PBMCs or a T cell subset sorted from them (not recorded which). Receptors originate from a man between 18 and 35 years old who had mild COVID-19 (a few samples of this study predate the infection). Cell type and time point are not known.

This clonotype occurred a few times. The rearrangement uses TRBV23-1 and TRBJ2-7; D perhaps matches TRBD2 (5 bases). TRBV23-1 is an open reading frame whose function is uncertain. V lost 8 bases and J lost 2, with 16 bases in between. This CDR3 has 14 amino acids. The CDR3 DNA follows: TGCGCCAGCCACACCGGAACCGGGACCTACGAGCAGTACGTC. As protein: CASHTGTGTYEQYV.

This chain connects TRBV6-5 to TRBJ2-3; no clear D gene. The germline CDR1 and CDR2 sequences are MNHEY and SVGAGI. The length of the CDR3 is 13 residues. With 0 bases removed from V and 4 bases from J, the gap between germline ends came to 5 bases. CDR3 loop: CASSYSKADTQYF. DNA of the CDR3: TGTGCCAGCAGTTACTCGAAAGCAGATACGCAGTATTTT.

There are a few counts of this clonotype. The chain employs TRBV5-1 and TRBJ2-3, with D perhaps assigned TRBD1 or TRBD2 (5 bases each). This CDR3 is 16 amino acids long. Trimming pared 4 bases from V and 6 bases from J, leaving 21 bases between. Germline lookup yields CDR1 SGHRS and CDR2 YFSETQ. CDR3 DNA sequence: TGCGCCAGCAGCCAAGGGACCTACAACCCCGGTGATACGCAGTATTTT. Its protein product is CASSQGTYNPGDTQYF.

This clonotype was found a few times. The rearrangement links TRBV10-3 to TRBJ2-7; TRBD1 matches 7 bases. Per germline, CDR1 ENHRY and CDR2 SYGVKD. V shed 8 bases, J shed 2 bases, and the junction held 3 bases outside the gene matches. The CDR3 loop spans 12 amino acids. CDR3 nucleotide sequence: TGTGCCATCGGACAGGTCCCCTACGAGCAGTACTTC. Its protein is CAIGQVPYEQYF.

This clonotype was seen at least ten times. The chain is built from TRBV7-6 and TRBJ1-2, with 8 nucleotides matching TRBD1. Trimming cost V 1 base and J 6 bases; bases outside gene matches: 7. The V gene's germline CDR1 is SGHVS and CDR2 FNYEAQ. This CDR3 comprises 15 residues. The CDR3 is CASSLGTQGVDGYTF. As DNA, the CDR3 is TGTGCCAGCAGCTTAGGAACACAGGGGGTCGATGGCTACACCTTC. Looking up the rest from reference TRBV7-6 and TRBJ1-2 gives the full variable domain: GAGVSQSPRYKVTKRGQDVALRCDPISGHVSLYWYRQALGQGPEFLTYFNYEAQQDKSGLPNDRFSAERPEGSISTLTIQRTEQRDSAMYRCASSLGTQGVDGYTFGSGTRLTVV.

This clonotype was observed a few times. The chain joins TRBV9 to TRBJ1-4; the D is unclear. Germline V gene sequence: CDR1 SGDLS, CDR2 YYNGEE. CDR3 size: 12 residues. Between the trimmed V and J ends, which lost 4 bases and 5 bases, there was a span of 6 bases. CDR3 nucleotides: TGTGCCAGCAGCAGCGGGAATGAAAAACTGTTTTTT. Residues: CASSSGNEKLFF.

The CDR3 nucleotides are TGTGCCAGCAGCTTGGTTTCATCGGGGAACTATGGCTACACCTTC. This translates into CASSLVSSGNYGYTF. The chain combines TRBV5-6 with TRBJ1-2; D unclear. The V end was cut by 0 bases, the J end by 2 bases, with 11 bases between. Germline lookup yields CDR1 SGHDT and CDR2 YYEEEE. There are 15 residues in the CDR3.

This clonotype was observed a handful of times. The chain has TRBV7-8 and TRBJ1-1, with TRBD1 as a possible D gene (6 bases). V lost 7 bases and J lost 5, with 20 bases in between. Germline assignment: CDR1 SGHVS and CDR2 FQNEAQ. The CDR3 is 15 residues long. The CDR3 sequence: CASNGIGGQGTEAFF. The CDR3 DNA reads TGTGCCAGCAACGGGATCGGGGGGCAGGGAACTGAAGCTTTCTTT.

The rearrangement joins TRBV5-1 to TRBJ2-2; 8 bases are shared with TRBD1. This CDR3 spans 17 amino acids. Trimming cost V 0 bases and J 0 bases; bases outside gene matches: 4. Per germline, CDR1 SGHRS and CDR2 YFSETQ. The CDR3 sequence: CASSLGTGPPNTGELFF. The CDR3 nucleotides are TGCGCCAGCAGCTTGGGGACAGGGCCCCCGAACACCGGGGAGCTGTTTTTT.

Written as DNA, the CDR3 is TGTGCCAGCAGCGCCTCGGTAGGGACTAGCGACCCCGGGGAGACCCAGTACTTC. Amino acids: CASSASVGTSDPGETQYF. The chain has TRBV7-9 and TRBJ2-5, with 10 positions matching TRBD2. Trimming removed 5 bases from V and 5 bases from J; junction bases left unmatched: 17. Germline V CDR1 and CDR2: SEHNR, FQNEAQ (reference sequence). This CDR3 contains 18 residues.